This T cell receptor beta chain emerged from a study of T cell repertoires in cytomegalovirus infection. Overall study results and limits: The ex vivo response was dominated by HLA-C-restricted CMV-specific TCR beta clonotypes.

One entry per CDR3 protein, called by TCRdb with MiXCR from the reads. The sample includes roughly 800,000 distinct CDR3 sequences, under 35% of them seen just once. This clonotype has just a few counts. What it recognizes is unknown. This CDR3 spans 15 amino acids. J lost 5 bases, V lost 6 bases, and 10 bases had no gene match. The germline gives CDR1 MNHEY, CDR2 SMNVEV (reference sequence). The sequence was obtained from a human donor in good health (CMV status not recorded). Some clones in this sample may be carry-over from other donors' samples. The V call is TRBV27, the J call TRBJ2-5; 9 nucleotides agree with TRBD2. This specimen was cultured CD8+ T cells from PBMCs, taken from culture after CMV antigen stimulation. CDR3 DNA sequence: TGTGCCAGCAGCCTCGGACTAGCGTTGAGGGAGACCCAGTACTTC. It yields the protein CASSLGLALRETQYF.